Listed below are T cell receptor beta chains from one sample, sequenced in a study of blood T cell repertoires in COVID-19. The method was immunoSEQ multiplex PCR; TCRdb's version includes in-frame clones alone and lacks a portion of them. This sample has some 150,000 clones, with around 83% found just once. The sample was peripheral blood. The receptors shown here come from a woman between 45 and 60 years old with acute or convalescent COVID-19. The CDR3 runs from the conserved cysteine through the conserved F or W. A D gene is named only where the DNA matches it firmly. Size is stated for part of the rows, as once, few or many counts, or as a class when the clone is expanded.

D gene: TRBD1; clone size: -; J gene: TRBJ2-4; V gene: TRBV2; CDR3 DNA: TGTGCCAGCAGTGAAGTGGGACAGAAAAACATTCAGTACTTC; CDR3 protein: CASSEVGQKNIQYF
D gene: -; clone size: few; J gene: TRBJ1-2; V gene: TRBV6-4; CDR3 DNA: TGTGCCAGCAGTGACTCAATAGGGGATGGCTACACCTTC; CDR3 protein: CASSDSIGDGYTF
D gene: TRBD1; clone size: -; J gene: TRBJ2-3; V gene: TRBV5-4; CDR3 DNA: TGTGCCAGCAGCTATTGGACAGGGGGCGAAGATACGCAGTATTTT; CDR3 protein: CASSYWTGGEDTQYF
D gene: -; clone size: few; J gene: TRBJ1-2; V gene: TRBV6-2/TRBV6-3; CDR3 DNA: TGTGCCAGCAGTAACCGCGGGGCGGGGGTTCATGGCTACACCTTC; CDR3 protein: CASSNRGAGVHGYTF
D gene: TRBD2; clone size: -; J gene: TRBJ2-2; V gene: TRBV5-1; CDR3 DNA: TGCGCCAGCAGCCCCCCTAGCGGGAGTTTTATCGGGGAGCTGTTTTTT; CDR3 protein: CASSPPSGSFIGELFF
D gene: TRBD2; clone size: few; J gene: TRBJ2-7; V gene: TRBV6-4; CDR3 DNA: TGTGCCAGCAGTAGTTCCGGGACTAGCGGGAGTGAAAAGCAGTACTTC; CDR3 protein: CASSSSGTSGSEKQYF
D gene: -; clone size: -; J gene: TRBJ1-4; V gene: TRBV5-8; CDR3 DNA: TGTGCCAGCAGCCTCAGCGCCACAGGGATGGCTAATGAAAAACTGTTTTTT; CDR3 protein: CASSLSATGMANEKLFF
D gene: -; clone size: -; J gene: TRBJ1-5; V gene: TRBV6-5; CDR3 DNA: TGTGCCAGCAGTTATGGGGGCAGCAATCAGCCCCAGCATTTT; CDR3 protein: CASSYGGSNQPQHF
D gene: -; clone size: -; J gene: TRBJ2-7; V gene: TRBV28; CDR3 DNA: TGTGCCAGCAGTTCAGGAGGCAGACTCGAGCAGTACTTC; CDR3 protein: CASSSGGRLEQYF
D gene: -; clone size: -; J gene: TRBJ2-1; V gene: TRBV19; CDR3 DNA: TGTGCCAGTAGTATAGTTCTAGGGGTACCTACCTACAATGAGCAGTTCTTC; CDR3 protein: CASSIVLGVPTYNEQFF
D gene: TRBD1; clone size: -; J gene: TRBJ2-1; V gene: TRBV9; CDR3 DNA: TGTGCCAGCAGCGTAGAGGGGGACAGCTACAATGAGCAGTTCTTC; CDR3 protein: CASSVEGDSYNEQFF
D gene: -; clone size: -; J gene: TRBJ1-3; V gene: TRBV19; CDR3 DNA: TGTGCCAGTATTGGAGGCCACACCATATATTTT; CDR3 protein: CASIGGHTIYF
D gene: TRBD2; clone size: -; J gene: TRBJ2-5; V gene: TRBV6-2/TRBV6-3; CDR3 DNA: TGTGCCAGCAGTTTTGATGTGGTAATAGCGGGGACTCAAATCCAAGAGACCCAGTACTTC; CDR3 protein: CASSFDVVIAGTQIQETQYF
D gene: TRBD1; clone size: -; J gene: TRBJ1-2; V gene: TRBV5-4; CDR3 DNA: TGTGCCAGCAGCTTTTGGGACAGAAGTAACTATGGCTACACCTTC; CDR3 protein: CASSFWDRSNYGYTF
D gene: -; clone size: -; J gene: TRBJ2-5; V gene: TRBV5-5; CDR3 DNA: TGTGCCAGCAGCTTACCTCCGGTGGAGACCCAGTACTTC; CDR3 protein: CASSLPPVETQYF
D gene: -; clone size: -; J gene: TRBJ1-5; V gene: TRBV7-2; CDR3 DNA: TGTGCCAGCAGCTCCCAACATGAGGGTGGACAGCCCCAGCATTTT; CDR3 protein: CASSSQHEGGQPQHF
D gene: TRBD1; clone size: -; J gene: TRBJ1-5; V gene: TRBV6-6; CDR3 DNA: TGTGCCAGCAGTTTCGCTAACAGGGGTAATCAGCCCCAGCATTTT; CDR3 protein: CASSFANRGNQPQHF
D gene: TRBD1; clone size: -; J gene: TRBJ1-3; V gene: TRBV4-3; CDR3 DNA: TGCGCCAGCAGCCAGACAGGGTTCGGAAACACCATATATTTT; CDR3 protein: CASSQTGFGNTIYF
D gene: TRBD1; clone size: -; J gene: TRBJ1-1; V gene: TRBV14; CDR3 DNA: TGTGCCAGCAGCCAAGGTGCCGGGACAGGGATGTACACTGAAGCTTTCTTT; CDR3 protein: CASSQGAGTGMYTEAFF
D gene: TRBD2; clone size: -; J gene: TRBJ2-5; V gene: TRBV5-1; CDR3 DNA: TGCGCCAGCAGCCGGACTAGCGGCCAAGAGACCCAGTACTTC; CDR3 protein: CASSRTSGQETQYF
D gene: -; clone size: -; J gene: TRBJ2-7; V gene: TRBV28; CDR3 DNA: TGTGCCAGCAGTTTGCCGCTGACAGCAAATTACGAGCAGTACTTC; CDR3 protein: CASSLPLTANYEQYF
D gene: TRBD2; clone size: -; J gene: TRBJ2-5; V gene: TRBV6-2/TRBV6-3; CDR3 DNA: TGTGCCAGCAGTTACTTCCTAGCGGGGATCCAAGAGACCCAGTACTTC; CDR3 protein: CASSYFLAGIQETQYF
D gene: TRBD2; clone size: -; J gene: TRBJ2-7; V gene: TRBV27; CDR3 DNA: TGTGCCAGCAGTCCGCTTAGTCTAGCGGGTTACGAGCAGTACTTC; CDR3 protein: CASSPLSLAGYEQYF
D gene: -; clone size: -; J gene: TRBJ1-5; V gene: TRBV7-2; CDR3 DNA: TGTGCCAGCAGCTTAGCGTACGGGGGTCAGCCCCAGCATTTT; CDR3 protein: CASSLAYGGQPQHF
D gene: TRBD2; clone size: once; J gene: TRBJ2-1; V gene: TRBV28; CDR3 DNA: TGTGCCAGCAGTACGGGACTAGCAGGGCAGGATGAGCAGTTCTTC; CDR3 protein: CASSTGLAGQDEQFF
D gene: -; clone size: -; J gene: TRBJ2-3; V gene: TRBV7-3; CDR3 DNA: TGTGCCAGCAGCATCGGGGGGCTTCCCCCAGATACGCAGTATTTT; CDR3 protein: CASSIGGLPPDTQYF
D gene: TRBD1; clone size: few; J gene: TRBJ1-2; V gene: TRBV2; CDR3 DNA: TGTGCCAGCAGTGAAGGACAGGGGGCGGGTGGCTACACCTTC; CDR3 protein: CASSEGQGAGGYTF
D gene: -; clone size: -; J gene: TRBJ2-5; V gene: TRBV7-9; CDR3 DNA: TGTGCCAGCAGCTTAGGTTATGTGGGAGAAGCAGAGACCCAGTACTTC; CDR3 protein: CASSLGYVGEAETQYF
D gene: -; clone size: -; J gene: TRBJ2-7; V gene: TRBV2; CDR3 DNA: TGTGCCAGCAGTGAAAGAACAGGGTCCCCCTACGAGCAGTACTTC; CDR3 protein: CASSERTGSPYEQYF
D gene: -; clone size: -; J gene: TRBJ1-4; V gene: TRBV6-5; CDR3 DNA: TGTGCCAGCACTCGGGACTCGGGGGGAGGTGAAAAACTGTTTTTT; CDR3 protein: CASTRDSGGGEKLFF
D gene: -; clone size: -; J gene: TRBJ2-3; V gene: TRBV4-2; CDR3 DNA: TGTGCCAGCAGCCAAGGGAGGGAGGCAGATACGCAGTATTTT; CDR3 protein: CASSQGREADTQYF
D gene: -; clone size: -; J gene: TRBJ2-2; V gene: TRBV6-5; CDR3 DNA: TGTGCCAGCAGTTACTGGGGACTGCAGAACACCGGGGAGCTGTTTTTT; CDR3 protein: CASSYWGLQNTGELFF
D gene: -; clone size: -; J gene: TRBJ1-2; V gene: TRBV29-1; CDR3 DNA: TGCAGCGTTGAAGGGGTCAGGCCAGGTGGCTACACCTTC; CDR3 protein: CSVEGVRPGGYTF
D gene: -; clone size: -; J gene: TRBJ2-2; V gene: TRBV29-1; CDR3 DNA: TGCAGCGTTGCCCCTTACTCGGTCACCGGGGAGCTGTTTTTT; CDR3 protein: CSVAPYSVTGELFF
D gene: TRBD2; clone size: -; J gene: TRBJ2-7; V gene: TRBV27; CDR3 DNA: TGTGCCAGCAGTTTCCCAGGGACTAGCGGGAGAAGCGAGCAGTACTTC; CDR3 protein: CASSFPGTSGRSEQYF
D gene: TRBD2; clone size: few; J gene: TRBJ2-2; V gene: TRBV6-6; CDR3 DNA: TGTGCCAGCAGTTCCACTAGCGGGAGGGCCGAGCGGGAGCTGTTTTTT; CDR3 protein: CASSSTSGRAERELFF
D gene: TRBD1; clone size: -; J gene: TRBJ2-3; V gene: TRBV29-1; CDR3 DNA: TGCAGCGTTGGAGGGGGCACTAGCACAGATACGCAGTATTTT; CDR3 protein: CSVGGGTSTDTQYF
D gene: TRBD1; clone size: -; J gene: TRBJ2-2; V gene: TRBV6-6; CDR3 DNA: TGTGCCAGCAGTCCTAGGACAGGGGCCCTTTACACCGGGGAGCTGTTTTTT; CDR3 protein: CASSPRTGALYTGELFF
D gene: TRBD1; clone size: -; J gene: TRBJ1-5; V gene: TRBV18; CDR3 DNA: TGTGCCAGCTCACCAGGGACAGGAGCATATCAGCCCCAGCATTTT; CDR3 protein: CASSPGTGAYQPQHF
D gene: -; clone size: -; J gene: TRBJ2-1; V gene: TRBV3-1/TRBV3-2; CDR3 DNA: TGTGCCAGCAGTCTGGACTGGTACAATGAGCAGTTCTTC; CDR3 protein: CASSLDWYNEQFF
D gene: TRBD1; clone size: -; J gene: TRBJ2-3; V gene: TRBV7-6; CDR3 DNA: TGTGCCAGCAGCCTAGACAGGGTTGATACGCAGTATTTT; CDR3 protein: CASSLDRVDTQYF
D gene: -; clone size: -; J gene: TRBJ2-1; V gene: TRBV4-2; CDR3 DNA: TGTGCCAGCAGCCAAGATCTTGATGAGCAGTTCTTC; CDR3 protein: CASSQDLDEQFF
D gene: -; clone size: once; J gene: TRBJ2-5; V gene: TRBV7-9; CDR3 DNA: TGTGCCAGCGAACAGGTGGTAAGGGAGACCCAGTACTTC; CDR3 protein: CASEQVVRETQYF
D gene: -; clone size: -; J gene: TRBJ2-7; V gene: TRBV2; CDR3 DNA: TGTGCCAGCAGCATTAGCGGTCTAGATCTCTACGAGCAGTACTTC; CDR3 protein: CASSISGLDLYEQYF
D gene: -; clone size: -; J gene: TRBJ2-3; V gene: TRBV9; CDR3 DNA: TGTGCCAGCAGCGTGGAGGACCTCGGCACAGATACGCAGTATTTT; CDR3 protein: CASSVEDLGTDTQYF
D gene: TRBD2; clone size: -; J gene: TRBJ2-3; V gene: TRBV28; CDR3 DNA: TGTGCCAGCAGTTTATGGACTAGCGGGAGGGCCCCAGATACGCAGTATTTT; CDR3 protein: CASSLWTSGRAPDTQYF